This T cell receptor beta chain was documented in a study of T cells in narcolepsy. Repertoires were generated with immunoSEQ multiplex PCR, while TCRdb's copy carries only in-frame clones and drops some. This sample yields tens of thousands of clones, of which 84% are seen a single time; 1.3% belongs to the top ten. This clone has more than one count but fewer than ten. The sample taken for sequencing was CD45RA- memory CD4+ T cells from PBMCs. The source is a human donor with narcolepsy.

The CDR3 region is CASSAGSQISNQPQHF. In DNA form, the CDR3 reads TGTGCCAGCAGCGCAGGGAGTCAAATTAGCAATCAGCCCCAGCATTTT. The chain combines TRBV5-8 with TRBJ1-5; TRBD1 might be the D (5 bases). There are 16 residues in the CDR3. V was trimmed by 4 bases and J by 0 bases, leaving 14 bases between them. In germline, CDR1 is SGHTS, CDR2 YDEGEE.